The rows below give T cell receptor beta chains drawn from one sample of a study of cytomegalovirus exposure and HLA in healthy donors. Only in-frame clones appear in the TCRdb table, and some are missing; sequencing was by immunoSEQ multiplex PCR. Here the sample spans around 34,000 clones, over 85% being singletons. Source material: PBMCs. Every receptor here comes from a man aged 18 to 35 in good health and CMV-seronegative. CDR3s include the opening cysteine and the closing phenylalanine or tryptophan. The D gene is left open where the match is weak. Clone size, where shown, is once, few, many, or a class for clones that have expanded.

V: TRBV7-9; D: .; size: once; J: TRBJ1-1; CDR3: CASSLVAGANTEAFF; DNA: TGTGCCAGCAGCTTAGTGGCAGGGGCGAACACTGAAGCTTTCTTT
V: TRBV18; D: TRBD1; size: .; J: TRBJ1-3; CDR3: CASSPETGFGNTIYF; DNA: TGTGCCAGCTCACCAGAGACAGGGTTTGGGAACACCATATATTTT
V: TRBV9; D: TRBD2; size: .; J: TRBJ2-7; CDR3: CASSPGLAGGRLVYEQYF; DNA: TGTGCCAGCAGCCCAGGACTAGCGGGAGGGAGGTTGGTCTACGAGCAGTACTTC
V: TRBV30; D: TRBD1; size: .; J: TRBJ1-5; CDR3: CAWSRTRTGGAYSNQPQHF; DNA: TGTGCCTGGAGTCGCACGCGGACAGGGGGGGCCTATAGCAATCAGCCCCAGCATTTT
V: TRBV5-1; D: TRBD1; size: .; J: TRBJ2-5; CDR3: CASSLGTGGSPRETQYF; DNA: TGCGCCAGCAGCTTGGGGACAGGGGGTTCGCCCAGGGAGACCCAGTACTTC
V: TRBV7-9; D: .; size: .; J: TRBJ1-1; CDR3: CASSLAVTEAFF; DNA: TGTGCCAGCAGCCTTGCGGTCACTGAAGCTTTCTTT
V: TRBV25-1; D: TRBD2; size: .; J: TRBJ2-1; CDR3: CASSEFFLAGDYNEQFF; DNA: TGTGCCAGCAGTGAATTTTTCCTAGCGGGAGACTACAATGAGCAGTTCTTC
V: TRBV5-1; D: TRBD1; size: .; J: TRBJ2-7; CDR3: CASSWTGKAYEQYF; DNA: TGCGCCAGCAGCTGGACAGGGAAAGCCTACGAGCAGTACTTC
V: TRBV27; D: .; size: .; J: TRBJ2-7; CDR3: CASRRTTAYEQYF; DNA: TGTGCCAGCAGAAGGACAACCGCCTACGAGCAGTACTTC
V: TRBV2; D: TRBD1; size: .; J: TRBJ1-5; CDR3: CASSAGTGALFYQPQHF; DNA: TGTGCCAGCAGTGCCGGGACAGGGGCGCTCTTCTATCAGCCCCAGCATTTT
V: TRBV7-8; D: TRBD1; size: .; J: TRBJ1-1; CDR3: CASSIRRDRGTEAFF; DNA: TGTGCCAGCAGCATTCGCCGGGACAGGGGCACTGAAGCTTTCTTT
V: TRBV5-4; D: .; size: .; J: TRBJ1-1; CDR3: CASSLVLAGFTEAFF; DNA: TGTGCCAGCAGCTTGGTACTAGCAGGGTTCACTGAAGCTTTCTTT
V: TRBV5-1; D: TRBD2; size: .; J: TRBJ2-1; CDR3: CASSLAVGGVDEQFF; DNA: TGCGCCAGCAGCTTGGCCGTCGGGGGGGTCGATGAGCAGTTCTTC
V: TRBV4-1; D: .; size: .; J: TRBJ2-3; CDR3: CASSQNLGTDTQYF; DNA: TGCGCCAGCAGCCAAAATCTCGGCACAGATACGCAGTATTTT
V: TRBV23-1; D: .; size: .; J: TRBJ2-7; CDR3: CAIPSRRDEYCYEQYF; DNA: TGCGCCATCCCTAGTAGGAGGGACGAATATTGCTACGAGCAGTACTTC
V: TRBV6-5; D: .; size: .; J: TRBJ2-7; CDR3: CASSPRVRLNYEQYF; DNA: TGTGCCAGCAGTCCGAGGGTCCGATTGAACTACGAGCAGTACTTC
V: TRBV7-7; D: .; size: .; J: TRBJ2-3; CDR3: CASSFGRADTQYF; DNA: TGTGCTAGCAGCTTCGGGAGAGCAGATACGCAGTATTTT
V: TRBV10-3; D: TRBD1; size: .; J: TRBJ1-2; CDR3: CAISESRGDRPAGYGYTF; DNA: TGTGCCATCAGTGAGTCGAGGGGGGACAGGCCGGCGGGCTATGGCTACACCTTC
V: TRBV19; D: TRBD1; size: .; J: TRBJ2-5; CDR3: CASSPDRGRRNF; DNA: TGTGCCAGTAGTCCCGACAGGGGAAGGAGGAACTTC
V: TRBV13; D: TRBD2; size: .; J: TRBJ2-3; CDR3: CARGGDLRGSDTQYF; DNA: TGTGCCAGGGGGGGGGACCTCAGAGGTTCAGATACGCAGTATTTT
V: TRBV7-8; D: .; size: .; J: TRBJ2-2; CDR3: CASRRTPNTGELFF; DNA: TGTGCCAGCAGGCGGACACCTAACACCGGGGAGCTGTTTTTT
V: TRBV5-6; D: TRBD1; size: .; J: TRBJ2-2; CDR3: CASSPTGGGSGELFF; DNA: TGTGCCAGCAGCCCGACAGGGGGGGGTTCCGGGGAGCTGTTTTTT
V: TRBV10-3; D: .; size: .; J: TRBJ1-1; CDR3: CAISDFTAEAFF; DNA: TGTGCCATCAGTGACTTTACAGCTGAAGCTTTCTTT
V: TRBV7-2; D: .; size: .; J: TRBJ2-7; CDR3: CASSSRTPLISYEQYF; DNA: TGTGCCAGCAGCTCTCGAACCCCACTTATCTCCTACGAGCAGTACTTC
V: TRBV2; D: TRBD2; size: .; J: TRBJ2-2; CDR3: CASSEPHVWLAGGTGELFF; DNA: TGTGCCAGCAGTGAACCCCACGTCTGGCTAGCGGGGGGCACCGGGGAGCTGTTTTTT